The 7 T cell receptor beta chains given below trace back to one sample, sequenced in a study of blood T cell repertoires in COVID-19. The assay was immunoSEQ multiplex PCR, and TCRdb's table has in-frame clones only and misses some. Of roughly 250,000 clones in the sample, 80% to 90% were seen once. The sequenced sample consisted of PBMCs or T cells enriched from blood (not recorded which). The receptor set was obtained from a woman aged 40 to 50 who had been exposed to COVID-19.

The rearrangement uses TRBV30 and TRBJ1-4; 11 bases are shared with TRBD1. CDR3 length: 13 amino acids. The V gene end was trimmed by 4 bases and the J gene end by 10 bases; junction bases not matched to a gene: 5. Germline V lookup: CDR1 GTSNPN, CDR2 SVGIG (reference sequence). CDR3 amino acids: CAWKWTGGRKLFF. CDR3 nucleotides: TGTGCCTGGAAATGGACAGGGGGCAGAAAACTGTTTTTT.

This clone was counted between two and nine times. The CDR3 spells CASSETRQNPEQYF. The DNA for the CDR3 is TGTGCCAGCAGTGAAACTCGACAGAACCCCGAGCAGTACTTC. This rearrangement joins TRBV6-1 to TRBJ2-7; D is possibly TRBD1 (5 bases). Trimming stripped 2 bases from V and 6 bases from J, with 14 bases between. Germline CDR1 reads MNHNS; CDR2 reads SASEGT. The CDR3 is 14 amino acids.

The rearrangement links TRBV4-2 to TRBJ1-5; tentatively, D is TRBD1 (6 bases). Germline CDR1 and CDR2: LGHNA and YNFKEQ. Trimming pared 1 base from V and 7 bases from J, leaving 14 bases between. This CDR3 contains 15 residues. CDR3 protein: CASSQAQGERQPQHF. DNA of the CDR3: TGTGCCAGCAGCCAAGCACAGGGCGAGAGACAGCCCCAGCATTTT.

The chain uses TRBV7-2 and TRBJ2-5; TRBD2 is a possible D gene (6 bases). The CDR3 runs 16 residues. Between the trimmed V and J ends, which lost 5 bases and 2 bases, there was a span of 18 bases. Per the germline V gene, CDR1 is SGHTA and CDR2 is FQGNSA. CDR3 DNA: TGTGCCAGCAGCCCGGGCCAAGCACGGGGGCAAGAGACCCAGTACTTC. It encodes CASSPGQARGQETQYF.

The chain uses TRBV28 and TRBJ2-1; unclear D gene. Looked up from germline, CDR1 is MDHEN and CDR2 is SYDVKM. V was pared by 3 bases and J by 7 bases, with 7 bases between. The CDR3 is 12 residues long. The CDR3 nucleotides read TGTGCCAGCAGTTTGGCTTTGAATGAGCAGTTCTTC. This encodes CASSLALNEQFF.

This chain connects TRBV7-3 to TRBJ1-3, with D unresolved. The CDR3 has 17 amino acids. Deletions cut 3 bases from V and 5 bases from J, with 20 bases between. Germline assignment: CDR1 SGHTA and CDR2 FQGTGA. The CDR3 DNA is TGTGCCAGCAGCTTGGCGGGGATGGGATCTGCTCGAAACACCATATATTTT. The encoded protein is CASSLAGMGSARNTIYF.

The rearrangement joins TRBV28 to TRBJ2-1; possible D gene TRBD2, 6 bases. This CDR3 is 18 amino acids long. Germline V gives CDR1 MDHEN, CDR2 SYDVKM. Trimming removed 2 bases at V and 5 bases at J, with 22 bases between. CDR3 sequence (DNA): TGTGCCAGCAGTTTAGGGGGATTTGGAGTGGGGAGGAACAATGAGCAGTTCTTC. It yields the protein CASSLGGFGVGRNNEQFF.